A single sample is the source of the 5 T cell receptor beta chains below, sequenced in a study of blood T cell repertoires in COVID-19. The data were produced by immunoSEQ multiplex PCR, yet TCRdb's version contains in-frame clones alone and is incomplete. The sample contains 410,000 or so clones, 70% to 90% of which appear only once. The source material was peripheral blood. These receptors all stem from a woman aged 25 to 39 with active or convalescent COVID-19.

The J gene is TRBJ2-5, the V gene TRBV4-2; weak D call: TRBD2 (6 bases). The CDR3 totals 15 residues. Between the trimmed V and J ends, which lost 2 bases and 1 base, there was a span of 11 bases. The germline gives CDR1 LGHNA, CDR2 YNFKEQ. The CDR3 DNA is TGTGCCAGCAGCCAACGTCCGGGAGCCCAAGAGACCCAGTACTTC. Encoded protein: CASSQRPGAQETQYF.

The chain links TRBV27 to TRBJ1-6, with 10 bases aligning to TRBD1. V was pared by 6 bases and J by 8 bases, with 10 bases of the junction left unmatched. CDR3 length equals 16 residues. Germline CDR1 reads MNHEY; CDR2 reads SMNVEV (reference sequence). The CDR3 nucleotides read TGTGCCAGCAGCCCACCCCGGGACAGGGGTGATTCACCCCTCCACTTT. Protein sequence: CASSPPRDRGDSPLHF.

V and J are TRBV11-1 and TRBJ2-7, with no clear D. V dropped 2 bases and J dropped 3 bases, with 11 bases sitting between them. This CDR3 comprises 14 residues. Germline V gene sequence: CDR1 SGHAT, CDR2 FQDESV (reference sequence). This CDR3 reads CASSLWQNHYEQYF. The DNA of the CDR3 is TGTGCCAGCAGCTTATGGCAGAATCACTACGAGCAGTACTTC.

The chain links TRBV3-1 (or the pseudogene TRBV3-2) to TRBJ2-7, with TRBD1 identical over 10 bases. The V gene end was trimmed by 5 bases and the J gene end by 1 base; junction bases not matched to a gene: 17. The CDR3 consists of 19 residues. CDR1 is LGHDT and CDR2 is YNNKEL in the germline V gene (reference sequence). In nucleotides, the CDR3 is TGTGCCAGCAGCTCTGCCCCGGGACAGGGGAGTTCTGGGTCCTACGAGCAGTACTTC. This translates into CASSSAPGQGSSGSYEQYF.

This clone was seen ten or more times. The chain has TRBV27 and TRBJ2-1; the match to TRBD2 covers 10 bases. The CDR3 sequence is 11 residues long. The germline CDR1 and CDR2 sequences are MNHEY and SMNVEV (reference sequence). Unmatched junction bases numbered 5, after V lost 8 bases and J lost 13 bases. The CDR3 region is CASRILAGQFF. CDR3 DNA sequence: TGTGCCAGCCGGATACTAGCGGGACAGTTCTTC.